The 26 T cell receptor beta chains below were found in one sample sequenced in a study of CD8 T cells in Susac syndrome. It was with random hexamers that roughly 0.45 to 1 ug RNA was reverse transcribed. TCRdb recomputed calls from the immunoSEQ multiplex PCR reads with MiXCR, one row per CDR3 protein. In the table there are approximately 270,000 distinct CDR3 sequences, roughly 93% of which are singletons. The source material was CD4+ T cells from PBMCs. All receptors come from a human donor with multiple sclerosis.

CDR3 nucleotides: TGTGCCAGCAGCTTAACTCAAGGGGACAATGAGCAGTTCTTC. Its translation: CASSLTQGDNEQFF. The V gene is TRBV7-9, the J gene TRBJ2-1; a possible D gene is TRBD1 (5 bases). From germline, CDR1 is SEHNR and CDR2 FQNEAQ (reference sequence). This CDR3 is built from 14 residues. Trimming took 2 bases from V and 5 from J, leaving 10 bases between them.

This clonotype was counted a few times. This chain links TRBV7-2 with TRBJ2-2; the D gene is possibly TRBD1 (5 bases). Germline CDR1 and CDR2: SGHTA and FQGNSA. Between the trimmed V and J ends, which lost 4 bases and 7 bases, there was a span of 16 bases. CDR3 length: 15 residues. The CDR3 sequence is CASSSLPPGHGELFF. DNA for the CDR3: TGTGCCAGCAGCTCCCTCCCGCCAGGACACGGGGAGCTGTTTTTT. Supplemented by reference TRBV7-2 and TRBJ2-2, the full variable domain reads GAGVSQSPSNKVTEKGKDVELRCDPISGHTALYWYRQSLGQGLEFLIYFQGNSAPDKSGLPSDRFSAERTGGSVSTLTIQRTQQEDSAVYLCASSSLPPGHGELFFGEGSRLTVL.

The V call is TRBV3-1, the J call TRBJ2-7, with D perhaps being TRBD1 or TRBD2 (5 bases each). The CDR3 consists of 14 residues. V gave up 4 bases and J gave up 4 bases, with 14 bases separating them. Germline V gene data show CDR1 as LGHDT and CDR2 as YNNKEL (reference sequence). This CDR3 is CASSPRGNYYEQYF. DNA of the CDR3: TGTGCCAGCAGCCCGAGGGGCAACTATTACGAGCAGTACTTC.

The rearrangement joins TRBV20-1 to TRBJ2-3; D perhaps matches TRBD1 (6 bases). CDR1 is DFQATT and CDR2 is SNEGSKA in the germline V gene (reference sequence). The CDR3 consists of 15 residues. V was pared by 3 bases and J by 4 bases, with 17 bases between. The CDR3 reads CSASRGLSGADTQYF. CDR3 in DNA: TGCAGTGCTAGTCGTGGACTCTCAGGGGCAGATACGCAGTATTTT.

V gene TRBV5-1 combines with J gene TRBJ1-2, with D perhaps TRBD1 (5 bases). Between the trimmed V and J ends, which lost 0 bases and 6 bases, there was a span of 15 bases. Germline CDR1 and CDR2: SGHRS and YFSETQ. The CDR3 contains 15 residues. For the CDR3, the DNA is TGCGCCAGCAGCTTGGCCTGGGGGAGTTCGGATGGCTACACCTTC. Residues: CASSLAWGSSDGYTF.

The chain is built from TRBV30 and TRBJ2-7; 8 bases map to TRBD2. V lost 3 bases to trimming and J lost 0 bases; unmatched junction nucleotides: 7. The CDR3 covers 15 residues. Germline V gives CDR1 GTSNPN, CDR2 SVGIG (reference sequence). This CDR3 reads CAWRGGLESSYEQYF. CDR3 coding DNA: TGTGCCTGGAGGGGGGGACTAGAGAGCTCCTACGAGCAGTACTTC.

This clonotype was counted once. The chain uses TRBV3-1 and TRBJ2-1; 12 bases match TRBD2. This CDR3 is 16 amino acids long. Germline CDR1 and CDR2: LGHDT and YNNKEL (reference sequence). V lost 3 bases and J lost 7; bases outside the gene matches: 7. The CDR3 nucleotides read TGTGCCAGCAGCCACCGACTAGCGGGAGATAAGAATGAGCAGTTCTTC. Protein product: CASSHRLAGDKNEQFF.

V is TRBV6-5 and J is TRBJ2-2; perhaps TRBD1 as D (6 bases). The CDR3 loop spans 14 amino acids. V lost 6 bases and J lost 5, with 13 bases in between. The V gene's germline CDR1 is MNHEY and CDR2 SVGAGI. The CDR3 nucleotides read TGTGCCAGCAGCTTACTTGGACAGACCGGGGAGCTGTTTTTT. Translation: CASSLLGQTGELFF.

This chain joins TRBV30 and TRBJ2-3; D gene unclear. There are 13 residues in the CDR3. V dropped 1 base and J dropped 7 bases, with 12 bases sitting between them. Germline CDR1 reads GTSNPN; CDR2 reads SVGIG (reference sequence). The CDR3 nucleotides are TGTGCCTGGAGTGGAGTTGGAACCAATACGCAGTATTTT. It translates to CAWSGVGTNTQYF.

The chain's CDR3 is CSARDSRAGEQTQYF. The CDR3 DNA sequence: TGCAGTGCTAGAGATTCTAGAGCGGGGGAACAGACCCAGTACTTC. The rearrangement uses TRBV20-1 and TRBJ2-5, with 8 positions matching TRBD2. The trim removed 0 bases at V and 6 bases at J, leaving 9 bases unmatched. The CDR3 contains 15 residues. Germline V gene data show CDR1 as DFQATT and CDR2 as SNEGSKA (reference sequence).

The rearrangement uses TRBV19 and TRBJ2-2; TRBD2 might be the D (5 bases). Trimming pared 5 bases from V and 4 bases from J, leaving 11 bases between. Germline CDR1 is LNHDA and CDR2 is SQIVND (reference sequence). The CDR3 covers 14 residues. CDR3 nucleotide sequence: TGTGCCAGTAGTCGACGGACTGCCACCGGGGAGCTGTTTTTT. The encoded protein is CASSRRTATGELFF.

This chain uses TRBV2 with TRBJ2-7; TRBD2 matches 7 bases. Germline CDR1 is SNHLY and CDR2 is FYNNEI. The junction had 6 bases not matched to a gene; V was cut back by 5 bases and J by 2 bases. The CDR3 extends over 14 amino acids. CDR3 sequence: CASSRDYSTYEQYV. The CDR3 nucleotides are TGTGCCAGCAGTCGGGACTACTCAACCTACGAGCAGTACGTC.

J is TRBJ1-1 and V is TRBV11-2, with a possible D match to TRBD1 (6 bases). Trimming shortened V by 4 bases and J by 1 base, and 7 bases separated the two germline ends. Germline CDR1 and CDR2: SGHAT and FQNNGV. The CDR3 covers 13 residues. The CDR3 here is CASSWGQNTEAFF. CDR3 in DNA: TGTGCCAGCAGCTGGGGGCAGAACACTGAAGCTTTCTTT.

The chain employs TRBV19 and TRBJ2-6; D is possibly TRBD2 (7 bases). This CDR3 has 17 residues. V lost 7 bases, J lost 1 base, and 17 bases lay in between. From germline, CDR1 is LNHDA and CDR2 SQIVND (reference sequence). CDR3 sequence reads: CASTRGALKSGANVLTF. The CDR3 DNA reads TGTGCCAGTACCCGGGGGGCGCTAAAATCTGGGGCCAACGTCCTGACTTTC.

This CDR3 is CSVLAALNTEAFF. CDR3 DNA sequence: TGCAGCGTTCTAGCGGCCCTGAACACTGAAGCTTTCTTT. V usage is TRBV29-1 and J usage is TRBJ1-1; unclear D gene. CDR3 length: 13 residues. V was pared by 5 bases and J by 0 bases, with 10 bases between. Germline V gene data show CDR1 as SQVTM and CDR2 as ANQGSEA.

V usage is TRBV29-1 and J usage is TRBJ2-2, with D possibly TRBD1 on 6 matching bases. Trimming removed 6 bases at V and 3 bases at J, with 11 bases between. The CDR3 totals 13 residues. In germline, CDR1 is SQVTM, CDR2 ANQGSEA. CDR3 loop: CSVDSGHTGELFF. The DNA for the CDR3 is TGCAGCGTGGACAGTGGCCACACCGGGGAGCTGTTTTTT.

The chain employs TRBV6-1 and TRBJ2-4, with 7 bases matching TRBD1. Trimming at V came to 7 bases and at J to 0 bases, leaving 12 bases not matched to a gene. CDR1 is MNHNS and CDR2 is SASEGT in the germline V gene. The CDR3 loop spans 17 amino acids. The CDR3 DNA reads as TGTGCCAGCAAGAGGGTAGAGGGGGCGCGAGCCAAAAACATTCAGTACTTC. As protein: CASKRVEGARAKNIQYF.

The chain is built from TRBV9 and TRBJ2-5; TRBD2 agrees at 11 bases. The CDR3 contains 16 residues. V shed 4 bases and J 3 bases; nucleotides not matched to a gene: 8. CDR1 is SGDLS, CDR2 YYNGEE, per germline. The CDR3 DNA reads TGTGCCAGCAGCCCGAGGGGGACTAGCGGTAAAGAGACCCAGTACTTC. It is translated as CASSPRGTSGKETQYF.

CDR3 in DNA: TGTGCCAGCAGCTTTGGTTCCGGGACGAACACCGGGGAGCTGTTTTTT. Residues: CASSFGSGTNTGELFF. This chain connects TRBV11-2 to TRBJ2-2, with D perhaps matching TRBD2 (5 bases). The germline CDR1 and CDR2 sequences are SGHAT and FQNNGV. The CDR3 runs 16 residues. Trimming took off 3 bases at V and 0 bases at J, with 11 bases between the two ends.

This chain connects TRBV2 to TRBJ2-5; TRBD2 matches 9 bases. Unmatched junction bases numbered 11, after V lost 5 bases and J lost 4 bases. This CDR3 comprises 16 residues. CDR1 and CDR2 from the germline V gene are SNHLY and FYNNEI. The CDR3 loop is CASSPTSGPWGETQYF. DNA of the CDR3: TGTGCCAGCAGTCCGACTAGCGGTCCCTGGGGAGAGACCCAGTACTTC.

This chain links TRBV7-9 with TRBJ2-1, with a weak D call TRBD1 (6 bases). The germline gives CDR1 SEHNR, CDR2 FQNEAQ (reference sequence). The CDR3 sequence is 13 residues long. The V gene lost 7 bases and the J gene lost 7 bases, with 14 bases spanning the gap. The CDR3 nucleotides read TGTGCCAGCACAACGGACAGCTTTAATGAGCAGTTCTTC. It is translated as CASTTDSFNEQFF.

J is TRBJ2-7 and V is TRBV23-1; the match to TRBD1 covers 10 bases. TRBV23-1 is identified as an open reading frame with a role that is uncertain. With V trimmed by 6 bases and J by 4 bases, 6 bases remained unmatched. CDR3 size: 14 residues. The CDR3 DNA is TGCGCCAGCAGGGGGACAGGGGAGCGGTACGAGCAGTACGTC. Protein product: CASRGTGERYEQYV.

This rearrangement joins TRBV15 to TRBJ1-5; D is undetermined. V shed 0 bases and J shed 9 bases, with 18 bases lying between them. CDR3 length equals 16 residues. Germline V CDR1 and CDR2: LNHNV, YYDKDF (reference sequence). Here the CDR3 reads CATSRDLSSAGRPQHF. DNA of the CDR3: TGTGCCACCAGCAGAGATCTCTCGTCAGCCGGGCGGCCCCAGCATTTT.

The chain employs TRBV19 and TRBJ2-6, with TRBD1 matching 9 bases. Germline-derived CDR1 and CDR2 are LNHDA and SQIVND (reference sequence). This CDR3 is 18 amino acids long. V dropped 4 bases and J dropped 2; count of bases not matched to a gene: 9. CDR3 nucleotide sequence: TGTGCCAGTAGTACCACCCGGGACAGGGCGGCTGGGGCCAACGTCCTGACTTTC. Translated: CASSTTRDRAAGANVLTF.

The chain couples TRBV5-6 to TRBJ1-2; TRBD1 might be the D (5 bases). The CDR3 is 17 amino acids. The V and J ends lost 3 bases and 8 bases respectively, with 26 bases between them. Germline V gives CDR1 SGHDT, CDR2 YYEEEE. For the CDR3, the DNA is TGTGCCAGCAGCTGGGGTACGGGGGGAGCGGCTTCGAGCGGCTACACCTTC. Translated: CASSWGTGGAASSGYTF.

Here the CDR3 reads CSVGTGGDTQYF. The CDR3 DNA reads TGCAGCGTTGGGACCGGAGGAGATACGCAGTATTTT. V gene TRBV29-1 combines with J gene TRBJ2-3, with D possibly being TRBD2 (5 bases). Germline-derived CDR1 and CDR2 are SQVTM and ANQGSEA. The CDR3 runs 12 residues. V lost 4 bases to trimming and J lost 5 bases, with 10 bases between them.